The next 10 T cell receptor beta chains were all read from a single sample in a study of regulatory T cells in long-lasting Graves disease. Time point reported: newly diagnosed GD, antithyroid drugs for less than 3 months. The TCR library was prepared using RNA isolated from PBMCs. Construction of TCR beta libraries relied on iRepertoire HTBI primers and on Arm-PCR targeting CDR3 regions. TCRdb fed the multiplex PCR reads into MiXCR, producing one record per CDR3 protein. Of 200,000 to 250,000 distinct CDR3 sequences in the sample, 20% to 25% were seen once. The sequencing used peripheral blood mononuclear cells (PBMCs), collected at new diagnosis, from a patient treated with antithyroid drugs. The receptors here all came from a female donor with Graves disease.

This clonotype was seen at least ten times. The rearrangement links TRBV20-1 to TRBJ2-5; TRBD2 matches at 7 bases. The CDR3 runs to 16 residues. Germline V lookup: CDR1 DFQATT, CDR2 SNEGSKA (reference sequence). V dropped 3 bases and J dropped 2; count of bases not matched to a gene: 12. The CDR3 region is CSASPILLAVQETQYF. The CDR3 DNA reads as TGCAGTGCTAGCCCCATTTTGCTAGCGGTACAAGAGACCCAGTACTTC.

The chain has TRBV2 and TRBJ1-2; 7 bases match TRBD1. V lost 6 bases, J lost 1 base, and 5 bases stayed unmatched. Germline V lookup: CDR1 SNHLY, CDR2 FYNNEI. The CDR3 length is 14 residues. CDR3 residues: CASSNTGVNYGYTF. The CDR3 coding sequence is TGTGCCAGCAGCAATACAGGGGTTAACTATGGCTACACCTTC. The whole variable domain, filled in from reference TRBV2 and TRBJ1-2, reads EPEVTQTPSHQVTQMGQEVILRCVPISNHLYFYWYRQILGQKVEFLVSFYNNEISEKSEIFDDQFSVERPDGSNFTLKIRSTKLEDSAMYFCASSNTGVNYGYTFGSGTRLTVV.

The rearrangement joins TRBV11-3 to TRBJ2-7; D not resolved. Germline V CDR1 and CDR2: SGHNT, YENEEA. V shed 1 base and J shed 6 bases, with 10 bases lying between them. The CDR3 contains 13 residues. For the CDR3, the DNA is TGTGCCAGCAGCTTAGGTTTCGGTGGCGAGCAGTACTTC. Its translation: CASSLGFGGEQYF.

The rearrangement joins TRBV7-9 to TRBJ1-2; D gene unclear. The CDR3 runs to 15 residues. V was clipped by 5 bases and J by 3 bases, with 16 bases between them. CDR1 is SEHNR and CDR2 is FQNEAQ in the germline V gene (reference sequence). The CDR3 protein is CASSPTRHTDYGYTF. CDR3 nucleotide sequence: TGTGCCAGCAGCCCCACCCGTCACACGGACTATGGCTACACCTTC. The variable domain in full, with the rest retrieved from reference TRBV7-9 and TRBJ1-2, is DTGVSQNPRHKITKRGQNVTFRCDPISEHNRLYWYRQTLGQGPEFLTYFQNEAQLEKSRLLSDRFSAERPKGSFSTLEIQRTEQGDSAMYLCASSPTRHTDYGYTFGSGTRLTVV.

For this clonotype: One base separates it from a far larger clone, so it is likely a read error. The chain couples TRBV6-1 to TRBJ2-2; D may be TRBD2 (6 bases). Germline-derived CDR1 and CDR2 are MNHNS and SASEGT. The CDR3 extends over 15 amino acids. The CDR3 reads CAISDGRGDTGELFF. CDR3 DNA: TGTGCCATCAGTGACGGGCGGGGTGACACCGGGGAGCTGTTTTTT.

A few counts support this clonotype. The chain is built from TRBV6-2 or TRBV6-3 and TRBJ2-3, with a possible D match to TRBD2 (7 bases). The V end lost 6 bases, the J end lost 3 bases, and 19 bases lay between the germline ends. The germline gives CDR1 MNHEY, CDR2 SVGEGT. This CDR3 region has 16 residues. The CDR3 region is CASRMYRAGRTDTQYF. CDR3 sequence (DNA): TGTGCCAGCAGGATGTACAGGGCCGGGAGGACAGATACGCAGTATTTT.

Ten or more counts support this clonotype. The rearrangement joins TRBV2 to TRBJ2-5; D gene ambiguous. The CDR3 is 12 residues long. Trimming removed 7 bases at V and 0 bases at J, with 6 bases between. Germline CDR1 SNHLY, CDR2 FYNNEI. The CDR3 DNA follows: TGTGCCAGCACTCTAAACCAAGAGACCCAGTACTTC. Amino acids: CASTLNQETQYF.

Many counts were recorded for this clonotype. This rearrangement joins TRBV12-3 or TRBV12-4 to TRBJ1-1; no firm D call. The CDR3 consists of 13 residues. V lost 7 bases and J lost 9, with 18 bases in between. CDR3 in DNA: TGTGCCAGCAACTTAGCAGGCGACCCCCAAGCTTTCTTT. This gives the protein CASNLAGDPQAFF.

This clonotype occurred many times. The chain recombines TRBV5-1 with TRBJ1-1; possible D gene TRBD1, 6 bases. The CDR3 consists of 16 residues. Germline assignment: CDR1 SGHRS and CDR2 YFSETQ. Trimming stripped 7 bases from V and 1 base from J, with 20 bases between. The CDR3 here is CASADGHREGNTEAFF. DNA for the CDR3: TGCGCCAGCGCCGACGGACACAGGGAAGGGAACACTGAAGCTTTCTTT.

This clonotype was seen a handful of times. The chain joins TRBV19 to TRBJ1-5; TRBD1 aligns across 10 bases. Germline assignment: CDR1 LNHDA and CDR2 SQIVND (reference sequence). The CDR3 spans 15 residues. The J segment lost 7 bases and the V segment lost 7 bases, leaving 10 bases of the junction unmatched. The CDR3 nucleotides are TGTGCCAGTACCCGGGGCCGGGACAGGGGACAGCCCCAGCATTTT. Translation gives CASTRGRDRGQPQHF.